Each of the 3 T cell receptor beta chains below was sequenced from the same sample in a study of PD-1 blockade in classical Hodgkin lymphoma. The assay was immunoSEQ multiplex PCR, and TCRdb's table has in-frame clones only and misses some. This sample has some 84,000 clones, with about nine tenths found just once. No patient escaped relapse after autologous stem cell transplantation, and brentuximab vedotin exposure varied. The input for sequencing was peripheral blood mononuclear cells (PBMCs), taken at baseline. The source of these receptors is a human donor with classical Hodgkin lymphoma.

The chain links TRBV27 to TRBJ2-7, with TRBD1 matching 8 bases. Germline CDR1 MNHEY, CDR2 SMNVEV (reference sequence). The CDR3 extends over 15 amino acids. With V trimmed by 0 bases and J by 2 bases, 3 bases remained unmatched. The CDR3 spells CASSLSRTGTYEQYF. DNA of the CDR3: TGTGCCAGCAGTTTATCGCGGACAGGGACCTACGAGCAGTACTTC.

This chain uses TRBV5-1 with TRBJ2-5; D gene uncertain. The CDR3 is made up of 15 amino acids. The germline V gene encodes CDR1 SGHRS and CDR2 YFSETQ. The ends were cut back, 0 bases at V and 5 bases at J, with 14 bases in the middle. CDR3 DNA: TGCGCCAGCAGCTTGGCGGCAGGTTCACACGAGACCCAGTACTTC. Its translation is CASSLAAGSHETQYF.

The CDR3 nucleotides are TGTGCCAGCAGCCGGGGGGTCAGGGTCCTGGGGCATCAGCCCCAGCATTTT. Translating gives CASSRGVRVLGHQPQHF. The chain employs TRBV5-6 and TRBJ1-5, with D possibly TRBD1 on 5 matching bases. This CDR3 is 17 amino acids long. Germline lookup yields CDR1 SGHDT and CDR2 YYEEEE. V lost 4 bases and J 5 bases, leaving 22 bases between the germline ends.